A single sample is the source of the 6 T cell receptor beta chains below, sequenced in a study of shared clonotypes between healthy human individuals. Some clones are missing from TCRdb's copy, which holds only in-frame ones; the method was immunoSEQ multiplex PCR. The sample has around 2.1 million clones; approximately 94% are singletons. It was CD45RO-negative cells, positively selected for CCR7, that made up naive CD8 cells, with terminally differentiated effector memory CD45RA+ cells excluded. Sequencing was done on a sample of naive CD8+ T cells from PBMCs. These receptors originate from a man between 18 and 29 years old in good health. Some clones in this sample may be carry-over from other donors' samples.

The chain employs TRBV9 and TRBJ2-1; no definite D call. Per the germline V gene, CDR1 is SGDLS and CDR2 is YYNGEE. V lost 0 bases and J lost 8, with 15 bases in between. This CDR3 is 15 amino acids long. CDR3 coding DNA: TGTGCCAGCAGCGTAGAAGGGAAGAGCAACGATGAGCAGTTCTTC. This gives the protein CASSVEGKSNDEQFF.

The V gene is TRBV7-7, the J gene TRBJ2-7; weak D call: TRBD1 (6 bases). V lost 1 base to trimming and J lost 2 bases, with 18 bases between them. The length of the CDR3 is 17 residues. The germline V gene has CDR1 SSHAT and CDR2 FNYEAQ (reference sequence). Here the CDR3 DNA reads TGTGCCAGCAGCTTAGTCTCTCGACAGGAGACGACCTACGAGCAGTACTTC. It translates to CASSLVSRQETTYEQYF.

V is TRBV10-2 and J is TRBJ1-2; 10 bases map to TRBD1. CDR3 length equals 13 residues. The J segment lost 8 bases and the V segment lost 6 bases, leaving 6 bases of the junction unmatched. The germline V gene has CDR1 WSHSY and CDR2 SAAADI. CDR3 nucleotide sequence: TGCGCCAGCAGGGTGGACAGGGGGAGAGGCTACACCTTC. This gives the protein CASRVDRGRGYTF.

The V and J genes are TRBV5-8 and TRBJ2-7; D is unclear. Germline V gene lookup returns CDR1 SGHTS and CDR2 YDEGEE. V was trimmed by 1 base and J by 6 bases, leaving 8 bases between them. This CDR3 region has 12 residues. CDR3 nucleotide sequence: TGTGCCAGCAGCTTGTATCCGTTCGAGCAGTACTTC. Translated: CASSLYPFEQYF.

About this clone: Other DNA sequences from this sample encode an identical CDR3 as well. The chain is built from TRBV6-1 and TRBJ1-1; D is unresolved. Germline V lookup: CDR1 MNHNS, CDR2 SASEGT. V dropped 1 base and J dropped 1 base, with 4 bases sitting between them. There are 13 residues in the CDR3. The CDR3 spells CASSEVENTEAFF. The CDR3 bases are TGTGCCAGCAGTGAAGTAGAGAACACTGAAGCTTTCTTT.

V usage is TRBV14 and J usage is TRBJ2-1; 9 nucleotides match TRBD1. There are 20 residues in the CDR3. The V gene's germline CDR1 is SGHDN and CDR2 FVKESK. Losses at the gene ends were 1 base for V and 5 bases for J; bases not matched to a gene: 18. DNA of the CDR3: TGTGCCAGCAGCCAAGGTACCGGGACAGGGCGATCGAGGGAGCACAATGAGCAGTTCTTC. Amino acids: CASSQGTGTGRSREHNEQFF.